These T cell receptor beta chains were read from a single sample in a study of cytomegalovirus exposure and HLA in healthy donors. Generated by immunoSEQ multiplex PCR, the TCRdb table keeps only in-frame clones and is missing some. Of around 100,000 clones detected, around two thirds appear once; the ten largest clones hold less than 4.5%. The material sequenced was PBMCs. These receptors were taken from a man aged 30 to 39 in good health and CMV-seropositive. Both conserved end residues are part of each CDR3. Fields, in order: D gene, V gene, clone size, J gene, CDR3 protein, CDR3 DNA. A D gene is named only where the DNA matches it firmly. Clone size, where shown, is once, few, many, or a class for clones that have expanded.

D gene: TRBD1
V gene: TRBV5-1
clone size: -
J gene: TRBJ2-3
CDR3 protein: CASSAGTGGADTQYF
CDR3 DNA: TGCGCCAGCAGCGCCGGGACAGGGGGCGCAGATACGCAGTATTTT

D gene: TRBD2
V gene: TRBV4-1
clone size: few
J gene: TRBJ2-1
CDR3 protein: CASSQDFGGGAFEQFF
CDR3 DNA: TGCGCCAGCAGCCAAGACTTCGGCGGGGGGGCCTTTGAGCAGTTCTTC

D gene: -
V gene: TRBV12-2
clone size: few
J gene: TRBJ2-7
CDR3 protein: CGTDSPYSYEQYF
CDR3 DNA: TGTGGGACGGACAGCCCCTACTCCTACGAGCAGTACTTC

D gene: -
V gene: TRBV4-1
clone size: -
J gene: TRBJ2-2
CDR3 protein: CASSQEAYRANTGELFF
CDR3 DNA: TGCGCCAGCAGCCAAGAAGCCTACAGGGCGAACACCGGGGAGCTGTTTTTT

D gene: -
V gene: TRBV6-1
clone size: -
J gene: TRBJ2-7
CDR3 protein: CASSRGTYEQYF
CDR3 DNA: TGTGCCAGCAGCCGGGGAACCTACGAGCAGTACTTC

D gene: -
V gene: TRBV5-1
clone size: -
J gene: TRBJ2-5
CDR3 protein: CASSLRGSAYQETQYF
CDR3 DNA: TGCGCCAGCAGCCTAAGAGGGTCAGCGTACCAAGAGACCCAGTACTTC

D gene: -
V gene: TRBV6-5
clone size: -
J gene: TRBJ1-5
CDR3 protein: CASKKEGGNQPQHF
CDR3 DNA: TGTGCCAGCAAGAAGGAGGGTGGCAATCAGCCCCAGCATTTT

D gene: -
V gene: TRBV12-5
clone size: once
J gene: TRBJ1-1
CDR3 protein: CASARGVPPNTEAFF
CDR3 DNA: TGTGCTAGTGCCCGCGGGGTGCCGCCGAACACTGAAGCTTTCTTT

D gene: TRBD1
V gene: TRBV10-3
clone size: -
J gene: TRBJ2-5
CDR3 protein: CAISEPDRDEETQYF
CDR3 DNA: TGTGCCATCAGTGAACCTGACAGGGACGAAGAGACCCAGTACTTC

D gene: TRBD1
V gene: TRBV4-1
clone size: -
J gene: TRBJ1-2
CDR3 protein: CASSPGQSIYGYTF
CDR3 DNA: TGCGCCAGCAGCCCGGGACAGAGCATCTATGGCTACACCTTC

D gene: TRBD1
V gene: TRBV25-1
clone size: few
J gene: TRBJ1-3
CDR3 protein: CASSEDRGPGNTIYF
CDR3 DNA: TGTGCCAGCAGTGAGGACAGGGGGCCTGGAAACACCATATATTTT

D gene: TRBD2
V gene: TRBV13
clone size: -
J gene: TRBJ2-3
CDR3 protein: CASSRLKVAGGPRTDTQYF
CDR3 DNA: TGTGCCAGCAGCCGCCTTAAGGTAGCGGGGGGGCCTCGCACAGATACGCAGTATTTT

D gene: -
V gene: TRBV6-5
clone size: few
J gene: TRBJ1-2
CDR3 protein: CASSYGGEGYTF
CDR3 DNA: TGTGCCAGCAGTTATGGAGGGGAGGGCTACACCTTC

D gene: TRBD2
V gene: TRBV10-3
clone size: -
J gene: TRBJ2-7
CDR3 protein: CAIKSSGGSSYEQYF
CDR3 DNA: TGTGCCATCAAGTCTAGCGGGGGCAGCTCCTACGAGCAGTACTTC

D gene: -
V gene: TRBV14
clone size: -
J gene: TRBJ2-3
CDR3 protein: CASSANRDSGSTDTQYF
CDR3 DNA: TGTGCCAGCAGCGCTAACAGGGATTCGGGAAGCACAGATACGCAGTATTTT

D gene: -
V gene: TRBV6-4
clone size: -
J gene: TRBJ1-3
CDR3 protein: CASSQGNTIYF
CDR3 DNA: TGTGCCAGCAGTCAGGGAAACACCATATATTTT

D gene: -
V gene: TRBV6-1
clone size: -
J gene: TRBJ1-1
CDR3 protein: CAIASRAMNTEAFF
CDR3 DNA: TGTGCCATAGCATCCCGAGCGATGAACACTGAAGCTTTCTTT

D gene: -
V gene: TRBV19
clone size: -
J gene: TRBJ1-3
CDR3 protein: CASSSDSFSGNTIYF
CDR3 DNA: TGTGCCAGTAGTTCGGACAGCTTCTCTGGAAACACCATATATTTT

D gene: TRBD2
V gene: TRBV7-6
clone size: -
J gene: TRBJ2-7
CDR3 protein: CASSSGLESSYEQYF
CDR3 DNA: TGTGCCAGCAGCTCAGGACTAGAGAGTTCCTACGAGCAGTACTTC

D gene: -
V gene: TRBV28
clone size: once
J gene: TRBJ1-2
CDR3 protein: CASSLSLSGYTF
CDR3 DNA: TGTGCCAGCAGTTTATCTCTCTCGGGCTACACCTTC

D gene: -
V gene: TRBV11-1
clone size: -
J gene: TRBJ1-6
CDR3 protein: CASSLQGDNSPLHF
CDR3 DNA: TGTGCCAGCAGCTTACAGGGCGACAATTCACCCCTCCACTTT

D gene: TRBD1
V gene: TRBV18
clone size: once
J gene: TRBJ2-1
CDR3 protein: CASSLHATGTGESEQFF
CDR3 DNA: TGTGCCAGCTCACTGCATGCTACCGGGACAGGGGAAAGTGAGCAGTTCTTC

D gene: TRBD1
V gene: TRBV27
clone size: -
J gene: TRBJ2-1
CDR3 protein: CASSSTGTGHEQFF
CDR3 DNA: TGTGCCAGCAGTTCCACCGGGACAGGGCATGAGCAGTTCTTC

D gene: TRBD2
V gene: TRBV10-3
clone size: -
J gene: TRBJ2-5
CDR3 protein: CAITAGVGETQYF
CDR3 DNA: TGTGCCATCACAGCGGGGGTGGGAGAGACCCAGTACTTC

D gene: -
V gene: TRBV7-8
clone size: few
J gene: TRBJ2-2
CDR3 protein: CASSSKRLGTGELFF
CDR3 DNA: TGTGCCAGCAGCTCCAAGAGGTTGGGCACCGGGGAGCTGTTTTTT

D gene: -
V gene: TRBV7-9
clone size: -
J gene: TRBJ1-1
CDR3 protein: CASSFGPPNTEAFF
CDR3 DNA: TGTGCCAGCAGCTTTGGCCCCCCGAACACTGAAGCTTTCTTT

D gene: TRBD2
V gene: TRBV7-3
clone size: few
J gene: TRBJ2-1
CDR3 protein: CASSLTSGGADEQFF
CDR3 DNA: TGTGCCAGCAGCTTGACTAGCGGGGGGGCTGATGAGCAGTTCTTC

D gene: -
V gene: TRBV6-5
clone size: -
J gene: TRBJ1-2
CDR3 protein: CASSYHGGADYGYTF
CDR3 DNA: TGTGCCAGCAGTTACCACGGGGGGGCGGACTATGGCTACACCTTC

D gene: TRBD2
V gene: TRBV29-1
clone size: -
J gene: TRBJ2-3
CDR3 protein: CSVELAGGLTQYF
CDR3 DNA: TGCAGCGTTGAACTAGCGGGGGGGCTGACGCAGTATTTT

D gene: TRBD2
V gene: TRBV7-2
clone size: -
J gene: TRBJ2-5
CDR3 protein: CASSLVSSGAQETQYF
CDR3 DNA: TGTGCCAGCAGCTTAGTGTCTAGCGGGGCACAAGAGACCCAGTACTTC

D gene: TRBD1
V gene: TRBV19
clone size: once
J gene: TRBJ1-2
CDR3 protein: CATSPWDRPNYGYTF
CDR3 DNA: TGTGCCACCTCACCCTGGGACAGGCCTAACTATGGCTACACCTTC

D gene: TRBD2
V gene: TRBV7-3
clone size: -
J gene: TRBJ2-1
CDR3 protein: CASSRSGASHNEQFF
CDR3 DNA: TGTGCCAGCAGCCGTAGCGGGGCATCCCACAATGAGCAGTTCTTC